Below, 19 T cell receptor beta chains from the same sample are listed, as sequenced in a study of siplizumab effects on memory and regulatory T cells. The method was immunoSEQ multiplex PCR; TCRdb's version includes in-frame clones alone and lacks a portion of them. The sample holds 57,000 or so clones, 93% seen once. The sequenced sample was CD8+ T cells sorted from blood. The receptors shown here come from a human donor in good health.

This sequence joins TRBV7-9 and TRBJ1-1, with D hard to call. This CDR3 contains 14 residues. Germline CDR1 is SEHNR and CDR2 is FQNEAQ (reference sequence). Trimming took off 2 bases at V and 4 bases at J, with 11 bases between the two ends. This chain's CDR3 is CASSLRRESTEAFF. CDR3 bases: TGTGCCAGCAGCTTAAGGAGGGAATCCACTGAAGCTTTCTTT.

CDR3 sequence: CASSQPLSRYEQYF. The CDR3 DNA reads TGCGCCAGCAGCCAACCCCTTAGTAGATACGAGCAGTACTTC. This rearrangement joins TRBV4-1 to TRBJ2-7; no clear D. The V end lost 2 bases, the J end lost 4 bases, and 12 bases lay between the germline ends. Germline CDR1 MGHRA, CDR2 YSYEKL. This CDR3 is 14 amino acids long.

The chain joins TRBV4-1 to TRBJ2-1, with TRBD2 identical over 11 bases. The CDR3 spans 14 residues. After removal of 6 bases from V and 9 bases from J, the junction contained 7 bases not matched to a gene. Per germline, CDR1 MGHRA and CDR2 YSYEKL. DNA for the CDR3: TGCGCCAGCAGAGCACTAGCGGGAGAGGTTGAGCAGTTCTTC. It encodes CASRALAGEVEQFF.

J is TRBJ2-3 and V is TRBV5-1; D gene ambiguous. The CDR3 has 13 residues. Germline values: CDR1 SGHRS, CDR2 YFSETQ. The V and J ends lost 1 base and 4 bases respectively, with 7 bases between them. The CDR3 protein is CASSLTDADTQYF. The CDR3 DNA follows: TGCGCCAGCAGCTTGACAGACGCAGATACGCAGTATTTT.

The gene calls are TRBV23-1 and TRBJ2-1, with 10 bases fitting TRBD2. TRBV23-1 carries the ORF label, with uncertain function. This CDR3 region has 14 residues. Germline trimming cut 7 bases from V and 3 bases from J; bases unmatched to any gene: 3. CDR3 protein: CASIASGSYNEQFF. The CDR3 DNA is TGCGCCAGCATCGCTAGCGGGAGCTACAATGAGCAGTTCTTC.

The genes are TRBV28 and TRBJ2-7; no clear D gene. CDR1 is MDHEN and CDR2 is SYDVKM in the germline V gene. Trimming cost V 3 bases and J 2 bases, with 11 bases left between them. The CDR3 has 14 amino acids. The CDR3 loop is CASSFFAGAYEQYF. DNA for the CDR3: TGTGCCAGCAGTTTTTTCGCAGGCGCCTACGAGCAGTACTTC.

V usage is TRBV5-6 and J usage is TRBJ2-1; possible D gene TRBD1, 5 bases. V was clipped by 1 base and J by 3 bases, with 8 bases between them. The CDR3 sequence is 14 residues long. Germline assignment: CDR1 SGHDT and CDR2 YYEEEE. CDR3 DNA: TGTGCCAGCAGCTTGCCAGGGAACTACAATGAGCAGTTCTTC. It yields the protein CASSLPGNYNEQFF.

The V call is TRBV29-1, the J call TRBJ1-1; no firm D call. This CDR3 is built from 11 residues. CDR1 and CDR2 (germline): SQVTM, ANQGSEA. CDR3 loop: CTVNFYTEAFF. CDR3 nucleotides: TGCACCGTAAACTTTTACACTGAAGCTTTCTTT.

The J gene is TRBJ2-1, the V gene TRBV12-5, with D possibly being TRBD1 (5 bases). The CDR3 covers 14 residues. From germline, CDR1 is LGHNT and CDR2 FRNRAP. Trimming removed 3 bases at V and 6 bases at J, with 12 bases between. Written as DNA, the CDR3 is TGTGCTAGTGGTTTTCCTCAGGGCGCCAATGAGCAGTTCTTC. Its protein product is CASGFPQGANEQFF. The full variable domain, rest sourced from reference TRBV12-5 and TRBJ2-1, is DARVTQTPRHKVTEMGQEVTMRCQPILGHNTVFWYRQTMMQGLELLAYFRNRAPLDDSGMPKDRFSAEMPDATLATLKIQPSEPRDSAVYFCASGFPQGANEQFFGPGTRLTVL.

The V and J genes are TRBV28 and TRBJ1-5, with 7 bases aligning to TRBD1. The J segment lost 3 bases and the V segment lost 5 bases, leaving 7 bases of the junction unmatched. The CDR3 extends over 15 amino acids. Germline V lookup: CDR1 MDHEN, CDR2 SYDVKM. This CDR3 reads CASSPQGEYNQPQHF. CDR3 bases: TGTGCCAGCAGTCCCCAGGGGGAATACAATCAGCCCCAGCATTTT. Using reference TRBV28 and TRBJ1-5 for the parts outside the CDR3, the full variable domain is DVKVTQSSRYLVKRTGEKVFLECVQDMDHENMFWYRQDPGLGLRLIYFSYDVKMKEKGDIPEGYSVSREKKERFSLILESASTNQTSMYLCASSPQGEYNQPQHFGDGTRLSIL.

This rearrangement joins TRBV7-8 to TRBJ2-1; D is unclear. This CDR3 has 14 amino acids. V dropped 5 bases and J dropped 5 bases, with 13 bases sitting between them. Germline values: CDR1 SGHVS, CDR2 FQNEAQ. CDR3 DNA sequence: TGTGCCAGCAGCCGACTTCCCGAGAACAATGAGCAGTTCTTC. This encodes CASSRLPENNEQFF.

The chain's CDR3 is CASKEASGKYEQYF. For the CDR3, the DNA is TGTGCCAGTAAGGAGGCTAGCGGGAAATACGAGCAGTACTTC. This chain uses TRBV19 with TRBJ2-7; 9 bases are a match to TRBD2. Germline CDR1 and CDR2: LNHDA and SQIVND (reference sequence). The length of the CDR3 is 14 residues. The J segment lost 4 bases and the V segment lost 7 bases, leaving 8 bases of the junction unmatched.

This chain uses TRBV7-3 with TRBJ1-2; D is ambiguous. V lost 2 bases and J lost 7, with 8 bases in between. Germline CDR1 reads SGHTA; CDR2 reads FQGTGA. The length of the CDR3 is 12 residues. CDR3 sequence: CASSLGRGGYTF. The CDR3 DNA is TGTGCCAGCAGCTTAGGCCGGGGTGGCTACACCTTC.

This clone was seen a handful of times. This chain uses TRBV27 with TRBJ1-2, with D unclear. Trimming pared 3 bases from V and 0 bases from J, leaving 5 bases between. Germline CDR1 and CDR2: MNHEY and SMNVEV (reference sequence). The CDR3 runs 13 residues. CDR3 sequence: CASSLRSNYGYTF. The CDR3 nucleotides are TGTGCCAGCAGTTTGCGGTCTAACTATGGCTACACCTTC.

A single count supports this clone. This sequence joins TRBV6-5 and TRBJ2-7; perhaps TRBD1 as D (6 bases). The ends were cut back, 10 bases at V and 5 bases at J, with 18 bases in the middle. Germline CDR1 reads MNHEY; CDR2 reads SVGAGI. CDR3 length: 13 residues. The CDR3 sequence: CATAPGVADEQYF. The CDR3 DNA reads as TGTGCCACGGCTCCAGGGGTCGCGGACGAGCAGTACTTC.

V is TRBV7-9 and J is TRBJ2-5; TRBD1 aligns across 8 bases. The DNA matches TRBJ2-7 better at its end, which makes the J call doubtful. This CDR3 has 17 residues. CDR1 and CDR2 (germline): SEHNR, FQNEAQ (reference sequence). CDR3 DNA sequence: TGTGCCAGCAGCTTAGCGATGTGGACAGGGAGCTCCTACGAGCAGTACTTC. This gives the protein CASSLAMWTGSSYEQYF.

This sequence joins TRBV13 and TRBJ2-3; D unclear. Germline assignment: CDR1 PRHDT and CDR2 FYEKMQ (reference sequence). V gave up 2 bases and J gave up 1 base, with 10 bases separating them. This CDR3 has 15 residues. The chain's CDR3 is CASSLTFLGTDTQYF. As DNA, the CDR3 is TGTGCCAGCAGCTTAACTTTCCTCGGCACAGATACGCAGTATTTT.

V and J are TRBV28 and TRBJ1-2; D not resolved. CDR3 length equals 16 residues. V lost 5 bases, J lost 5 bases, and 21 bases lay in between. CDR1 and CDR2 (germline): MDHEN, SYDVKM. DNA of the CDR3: TGTGCCAGCAGTACGCGCCCCGGCGGACTGACTTATGGCTACACCTTC. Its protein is CASSTRPGGLTYGYTF.

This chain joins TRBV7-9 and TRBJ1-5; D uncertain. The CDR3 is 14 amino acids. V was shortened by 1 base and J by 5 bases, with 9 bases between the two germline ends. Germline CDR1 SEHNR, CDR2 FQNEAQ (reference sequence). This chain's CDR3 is CASSLGGMDQPQHF. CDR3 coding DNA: TGTGCCAGCAGCTTAGGGGGAATGGATCAGCCCCAGCATTTT.